These 17 T cell receptor beta chains came from one sample sequenced in a study of shared clonotypes between healthy human individuals. Assay used: immunoSEQ multiplex PCR; TCRdb lists only in-frame clones, some missing. This table holds about 1 million clones, around 74% found once. Input material: memory CD4+ T cells sorted from blood. Subset defined: CD45RA-negative fraction. These receptors came from a man younger than 30 in good health.

The CDR3 sequence is CAISERGKGADEKLFF. For the CDR3, the DNA is TGTGCCATCAGTGAGAGGGGGAAAGGGGCGGATGAAAAACTGTTTTTT. The gene calls are TRBV10-3 and TRBJ1-4; D perhaps matches TRBD1 (6 bases). This CDR3 is built from 16 residues. The germline CDR1 and CDR2 sequences are ENHRY and SYGVKD. Deletions cut 2 bases from V and 6 bases from J, with 16 bases between.

The rearrangement links TRBV7-9 to TRBJ1-2; no definite D call. Germline V CDR1 and CDR2: SEHNR, FQNEAQ (reference sequence). The CDR3 has 15 amino acids. V gave up 4 bases and J gave up 4 bases, with 16 bases separating them. The DNA for the CDR3 is TGTGCCAGCAGCTACAGTGGACCTATGGGCTATGGCTACACCTTC. This encodes CASSYSGPMGYGYTF.

The chain couples TRBV9 to TRBJ2-1; 10 nucleotides align to TRBD2. The CDR3 contains 17 residues. Germline CDR1 SGDLS, CDR2 YYNGEE. V lost 1 base, J lost 7 bases, and 11 bases stayed unmatched. The DNA for the CDR3 is TGTGCCAGCAGCGTAAAAGGTGCCGGGACTAGCGAAAATGAGCAGTTCTTC. Translation gives CASSVKGAGTSENEQFF.

The chain joins TRBV9 to TRBJ1-5; D not certain. CDR1 and CDR2 (germline): SGDLS, YYNGEE. The length of the CDR3 is 15 residues. Trimming removed 4 bases from V and 6 bases from J, with 17 bases in between. The CDR3 DNA reads TGTGCCAGCAGCATTTCGGACGGGTCGGGTCAGCCCCAGCATTTT. It encodes CASSISDGSGQPQHF.

The chain uses TRBV9 and TRBJ1-6, with TRBD1 identical over 8 bases. This CDR3 is built from 14 residues. Germline V gives CDR1 SGDLS, CDR2 YYNGEE. J lost 7 bases, V lost 4 bases, and 4 bases had no gene match. The CDR3 loop reads CASSPQGANSPLHF. The CDR3 region has the DNA TGTGCCAGCAGCCCCCAGGGGGCCAATTCACCCCTCCACTTT.

The gene calls are TRBV2 and TRBJ2-3; D might be TRBD1 (6 bases). Germline V lookup: CDR1 SNHLY, CDR2 FYNNEI. The CDR3 contains 15 residues. With 6 bases removed from V and 0 bases from J, the gap between germline ends came to 13 bases. Here the CDR3 DNA reads TGTGCCAGCAGGGAACAGGGACCCAGCACAGATACGCAGTATTTT. Translation: CASREQGPSTDTQYF.

As regards this clone: Germline is not matched at one junction end, which may reflect a read error. This chain uses TRBV7-7 with TRBJ2-1; no clear D gene. Germline CDR1 is SSHAT and CDR2 is FNYEAQ (reference sequence). The CDR3 loop spans 14 amino acids. The CDR3, as DNA: TGTGCTAGCAGCTCTAGAAGTGGGCCCAATGAGCAGTTCTTC. Its translation is CASSSRSGPNEQFF.

V and J are TRBV9 and TRBJ2-5; 10 bases line up with TRBD2. This CDR3 contains 16 residues. From germline, CDR1 is SGDLS and CDR2 YYNGEE. V trimming: 4 bases; J trimming: 1 base; junction bases outside the gene matches: 7. CDR3: CASSPGTSDRQETQYF. DNA for the CDR3: TGTGCCAGCAGCCCTGGGACTAGCGACCGCCAAGAGACCCAGTACTTC.

The chain employs TRBV5-4 and TRBJ2-5; a possible D gene is TRBD2 (7 bases). Trimming removed 4 bases at V and 4 bases at J, with 17 bases between. The germline CDR1 and CDR2 sequences are SGHNT and YYREEE (reference sequence). The CDR3 runs to 15 residues. In DNA, the CDR3 is TGTGCCAGCAGCCTCTCCGAGGGGGGGGTAGAGACCCAGTACTTC. Translating gives CASSLSEGGVETQYF.

This clone was detected a few times. CDR3 protein: CASSSLIERTEAFF. The CDR3 DNA follows: TGTGCCAGCAGTTCACTTATAGAACGCACTGAAGCTTTCTTT. The J gene is TRBJ1-1, the V gene TRBV6-1; D is unclear. CDR3 length: 14 amino acids. Germline CDR1 MNHNS, CDR2 SASEGT. V lost 5 bases to trimming and J lost 4 bases, with 14 bases between them.

This sequence joins TRBV5-1 and TRBJ1-4; 9 bases align to TRBD1. V lost 2 bases, J lost 7 bases, and 6 bases stayed unmatched. The CDR3 has 15 residues. Germline lookup yields CDR1 SGHRS and CDR2 YFSETQ. The CDR3 protein is CASSLTGGGSEKLFF. CDR3 DNA: TGCGCCAGCAGCTTAACAGGGGGCGGGAGTGAAAAACTGTTTTTT.

The chain recombines TRBV6-1 with TRBJ1-2; D remains ambiguous. The CDR3 spans 16 residues. The V gene lost 0 bases and the J gene lost 0 bases, with 11 bases spanning the gap. Germline CDR1 reads MNHNS; CDR2 reads SASEGT. The CDR3: CASSEAPGIANYGYTF. CDR3 bases: TGTGCCAGCAGTGAAGCGCCGGGGATAGCTAACTATGGCTACACCTTC.

In this sample, this clone turned up a few times. V gene TRBV2 combines with J gene TRBJ1-1, with a weak D call TRBD1 (5 bases). The V end was cut by 4 bases, the J end by 6 bases, with 15 bases between. Germline assignment: CDR1 SNHLY and CDR2 FYNNEI. This CDR3 is 14 amino acids long. The CDR3 reads CASSVDRSTAEAFF. The CDR3 DNA reads as TGTGCCAGCAGTGTAGACAGATCCACCGCTGAAGCTTTCTTT.

This clone was seen at least ten times. The chain recombines TRBV5-6 with TRBJ1-4; tentatively, D is TRBD1 (5 bases). CDR1 and CDR2 (germline): SGHDT, YYEEEE. Trimming left V 3 bases short and J 4 bases short, with 16 bases between. The CDR3 has 16 amino acids. CDR3 DNA sequence: TGTGCCAGCAGCTCGGTAGATGCGACAGTTAATGAAAAACTGTTTTTT. Protein product: CASSSVDATVNEKLFF.

The genes are TRBV7-2 and TRBJ1-4; D is ambiguous. CDR3 size: 17 residues. Germline CDR1 reads SGHTA; CDR2 reads FQGNSA. Trimming removed 1 base at V and 3 bases at J, with 15 bases between. The CDR3 coding sequence is TGTGCCAGCAGCTTAGTAGCCTTGAGAAGGGCTAATGAAAAACTGTTTTTT. Amino acids: CASSLVALRRANEKLFF.

The count of this clone is one. The rearrangement joins TRBV5-4 to TRBJ2-3; D is possibly TRBD1 (5 bases). Germline CDR1 is SGHNT and CDR2 is YYREEE (reference sequence). The CDR3 contains 15 residues. Trimming took 2 bases from V and 0 from J, leaving 10 bases between them. CDR3 nucleotides: TGTGCCAGCAGCTTATCAGGGCATAGCACAGATACGCAGTATTTT. This sequence encodes CASSLSGHSTDTQYF. The whole variable domain, filled in from reference TRBV5-4 and TRBJ2-3, reads ETGVTQSPTHLIKTRGQQVTLRCSSQSGHNTVSWYQQALGQGPQFIFQYYREEENGRGNFPPRFSGLQFPNYSSELNVNALELDDSALYLCASSLSGHSTDTQYFGPGTRLTVL.

This rearrangement joins TRBV18 to TRBJ2-7, with D tentatively TRBD2 (5 bases). The germline CDR1 and CDR2 sequences are KGHSH and LQKENI. With 6 bases removed from V and 2 bases from J, the gap between germline ends came to 14 bases. The CDR3 length is 14 residues. The CDR3 DNA reads TGTGCCAGCTCTCCCGTCGAGGGAACCTACGAGCAGTACTTC. Its translation is CASSPVEGTYEQYF. Supplemented by reference TRBV18 and TRBJ2-7, the full variable domain reads NAGVMQNPRHLVRRRGQEARLRCSPMKGHSHVYWYRQLPEEGLKFMVYLQKENIIDESGMPKERFSAEFPKEGPSILRIQQVVRGDSAAYFCASSPVEGTYEQYFGPGTRLTVT.